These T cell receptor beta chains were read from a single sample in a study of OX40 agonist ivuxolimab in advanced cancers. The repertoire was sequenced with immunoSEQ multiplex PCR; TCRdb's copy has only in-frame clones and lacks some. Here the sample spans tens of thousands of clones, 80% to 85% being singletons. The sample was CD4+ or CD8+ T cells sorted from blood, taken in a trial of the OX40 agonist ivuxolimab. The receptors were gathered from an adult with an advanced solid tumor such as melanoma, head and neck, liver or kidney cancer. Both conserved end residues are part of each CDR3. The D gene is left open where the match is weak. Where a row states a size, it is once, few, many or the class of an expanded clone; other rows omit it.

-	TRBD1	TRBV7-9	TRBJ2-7	TGTGCCAGCAGCTTAGGGGGACAGGGCGAACACGAGCAGTACTTC	CASSLGGQGEHEQYF
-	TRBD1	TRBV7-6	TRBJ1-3	TGTGCCAGCAGCTCACAGGGGCGGGGAAACACCATATATTTT	CASSSQGRGNTIYF
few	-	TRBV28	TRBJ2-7	TGTGCCAGCAGTTTAAGTTTCGTACAGTCGGAGCAGTACTTC	CASSLSFVQSEQYF
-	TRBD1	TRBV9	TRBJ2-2	TGTGCCAGCAGCGTAGCCCCTGACAGGGGGAGCGGGGAGCTGTTTTTT	CASSVAPDRGSGELFF
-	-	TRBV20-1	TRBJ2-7	TGCAGTGCTAGACCCACCCACGAGCAGTACTTC	CSARPTHEQYF
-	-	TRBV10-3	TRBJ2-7	TGTGCCATCGCCCGGACTGATGACTACGAGCAGTACTTC	CAIARTDDYEQYF
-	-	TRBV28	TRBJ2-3	TGTGCCAGCAGGTCGGTCAGGGGAACGCAGTATTTT	CASRSVRGTQYF
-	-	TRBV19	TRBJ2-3	TGTGCCAGTATCGAAACCCCGGGACGGGTTGGCACAGATACGCAGTATTTT	CASIETPGRVGTDTQYF
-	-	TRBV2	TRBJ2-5	TGTGCCAGCAGAGCGACGGACCAAGAGACCCAGTACTTC	CASRATDQETQYF
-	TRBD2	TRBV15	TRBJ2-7	TGTGCCACCAGCAGAGAGAGCCGGACTAGCGGAACCTACGAGCAGTACTTC	CATSRESRTSGTYEQYF
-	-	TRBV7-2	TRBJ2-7	TGTGCCAGCAGCTCCTCGACGTCCTACGAGCAGTACTTC	CASSSSTSYEQYF
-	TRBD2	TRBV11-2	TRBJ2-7	TGTGCCAGCAGCTTAGCAGCGGGGGACCTCCGGGAGCAGTACTTC	CASSLAAGDLREQYF
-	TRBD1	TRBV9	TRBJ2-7	TGTGCCAGCAGCGTGGGGACAGGGGGGAACTACGAGCAGTACTTC	CASSVGTGGNYEQYF
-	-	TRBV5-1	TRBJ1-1	TGCGCCAGCCGAAGCATGAACACTGAAGCTTTCTTT	CASRSMNTEAFF
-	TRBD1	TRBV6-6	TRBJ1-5	TGTGCCAGCAGTTACCTACAAGGGGGCCGCAATCAGCCCCAGCATTTT	CASSYLQGGRNQPQHF
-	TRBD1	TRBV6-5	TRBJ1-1	TGTGCCAGCAGTTACTCGAGACAGGGGAACCCTGAAGCTTTCTTT	CASSYSRQGNPEAFF
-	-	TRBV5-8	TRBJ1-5	TGTGCCAGCGCCCTCGGCCGTGATAGCAATCAGCCCCAGCATTTT	CASALGRDSNQPQHF
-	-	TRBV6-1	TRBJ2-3	TGTGCCAGCACGGTCCAGAGGGCAGATACGCAGTATTTT	CASTVQRADTQYF
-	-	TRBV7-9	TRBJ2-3	TGTGCCAGCAGCCGGAAAGGCGTAACTAGCACAGATACGCAGTATTTT	CASSRKGVTSTDTQYF
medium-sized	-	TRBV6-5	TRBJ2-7	TGTGCCAGCAGTTACTCGAGCCACCAGGGTTGGGAGCAGTACTTC	CASSYSSHQGWEQYF
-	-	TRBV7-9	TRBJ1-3	TGTGCCAGCAGCCGAAAGAGGGGACTGGCTGGAAACACCATATATTTT	CASSRKRGLAGNTIYF
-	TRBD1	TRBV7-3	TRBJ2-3	TGTGCCAGCAGCTCGACAGGGATCGGCACAGATACGCAGTATTTT	CASSSTGIGTDTQYF
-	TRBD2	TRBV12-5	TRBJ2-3	TGTGCTAGTGGTTTGGGACTAGCGGGAGATTCAGATACGCAGTATTTT	CASGLGLAGDSDTQYF
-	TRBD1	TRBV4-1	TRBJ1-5	TGCGCCAGCAGCCAGGGACAGGGTAGCAATCAGCCCCAGCATTTT	CASSQGQGSNQPQHF
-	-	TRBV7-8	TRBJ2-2	TGTGCCAGCAGAGAGCCATGGAGGGGGAGGAACACCGGGGAGCTGTTTTTT	CASREPWRGRNTGELFF
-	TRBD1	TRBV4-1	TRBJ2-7	TGCGCCAGCAGCCGTACAGGGGCCCCTGGCGGCGAGCAGTACTTC	CASSRTGAPGGEQYF
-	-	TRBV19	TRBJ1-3	TGTGCCAGTAGGACGAGCGCGGGGGTTGGAAACACCATATATTTT	CASRTSAGVGNTIYF
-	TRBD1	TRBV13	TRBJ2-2	TGTGCCAGCAGCATTCGACAGGGGCAGAACACCGGGGAGCTGTTTTTT	CASSIRQGQNTGELFF
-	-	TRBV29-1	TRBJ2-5	TGCAGCGTTGGTTCAACTCAGGAGACCCAGTACTTC	CSVGSTQETQYF
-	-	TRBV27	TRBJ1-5	TGTGCCAGCACTGGGCAACCTAATCAGCCCCAGCATTTT	CASTGQPNQPQHF
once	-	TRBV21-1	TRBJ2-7	TGTGCCAGCAGCAAACCGTCCCCGGGACTCGCCTACGAGCAGTACTTC	CASSKPSPGLAYEQYF
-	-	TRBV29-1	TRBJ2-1	TGCAGCGTAGGCGCCACAGGGAGGCCCTACAATGAGCAGTTCTTC	CSVGATGRPYNEQFF
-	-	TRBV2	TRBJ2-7	TGTGCCAGCAGTCCCTTCTACCGAGCCTACGAGCAGTACTTC	CASSPFYRAYEQYF
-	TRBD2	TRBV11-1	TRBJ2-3	TGTGCCAGCAGCTTAAGCGGGGGCGCAGATACGCAGTATTTT	CASSLSGGADTQYF
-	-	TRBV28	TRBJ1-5	TGTGCCACCCGAAAACAGGGTAATCAGCCCCAGCATTTT	CATRKQGNQPQHF
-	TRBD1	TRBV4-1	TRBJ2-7	TGCGCCAGCAGCCAAGATCTAGGACAGGGCTCCTACGAGCAGTACTTC	CASSQDLGQGSYEQYF
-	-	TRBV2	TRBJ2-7	TGTGCCAGCAGTGAAGCACCCCCCCACAGGAGTGGATCCTACGAGCAGTACTTC	CASSEAPPHRSGSYEQYF
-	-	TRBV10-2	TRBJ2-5	TGCGCCAGCAGTGAGATCAGGGGACGGTGGGAGACCCAGTACTTC	CASSEIRGRWETQYF
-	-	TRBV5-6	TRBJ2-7	TGTGCCAGCAGCTTGAGGCCCCCGTCGGGGATCCACGAGCAGTACTTC	CASSLRPPSGIHEQYF
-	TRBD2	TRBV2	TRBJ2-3	TGTGCCAGCAGTGAAGTTGGGGTGGGAGGGCCCATCACAGATACGCAGTATTTT	CASSEVGVGGPITDTQYF
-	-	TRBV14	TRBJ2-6	TGTGCCAGCAGCCAAGCGTCTGGGGCCAACGTCCTGACTTTC	CASSQASGANVLTF
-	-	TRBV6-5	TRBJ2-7	TGTGCCAGCAGTTACTCCCGGACCTCCATCGAGCAGTACTTC	CASSYSRTSIEQYF
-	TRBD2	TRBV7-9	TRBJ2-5	TGTGCCAGCAGCCGCAGGTTGACTAGCGGGAGGACCCAAGAGACCCAGTACTTC	CASSRRLTSGRTQETQYF
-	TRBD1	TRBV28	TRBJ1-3	TGTGCCACTCGAGGGGGCCCGGGGAACACCATATATTTT	CATRGGPGNTIYF
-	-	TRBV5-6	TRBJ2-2	TGTGCCAGCAGCTTGGAACCCAACACCGGGGAGCTGTTTTTT	CASSLEPNTGELFF
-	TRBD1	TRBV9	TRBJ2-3	TGTGCCAGCAGCCCCCGGGACAGCTACGGAGCTTTGGATACGCAGTATTTT	CASSPRDSYGALDTQYF
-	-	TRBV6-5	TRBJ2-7	TGTGCCAGCAGCCGCCGTGAGGGGTACTACGAGCAGTACTTC	CASSRREGYYEQYF
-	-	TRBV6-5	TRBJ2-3	TGTGCCAGCAAAACACCAGGGCGGGGTACGCAGTATTTT	CASKTPGRGTQYF
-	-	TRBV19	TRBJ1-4	TGTGCCAGTAGTCTTCATGGCCCCCCATCAACTAATGAAAAACTGTTTTTT	CASSLHGPPSTNEKLFF